Shown below are 27 T cell receptor beta chains from a single sample sequenced in a study of blood T cells in healthy people across ages. Combining a sample-barcoded 5' primer with a J-beta primer mix, a second PCR ran for roughly 7 to 11 cycles. MiXCR, applied by TCRdb to the 5' RACE reads, yields one record per CDR3 protein. The data show some 860,000 distinct CDR3 sequences, 45% to 70% seen once. Sequences were obtained from blood. These receptors came from a man aged 40-49 years in good health.

This clonotype was detected ten times or more. The chain has TRBV12-3 or TRBV12-4 and TRBJ2-7; D gene unclear. Trimming took off 2 bases at V and 2 bases at J, with 7 bases between the two ends. The CDR3 spans 13 residues. CDR3 in amino acids: CASSLTTPYEQYF. CDR3 nucleotides: TGTGCCAGCAGTTTAACTACCCCCTACGAGCAGTACTTC.

This clonotype was found a few times. The chain combines TRBV2 with TRBJ1-2; no clear D gene. The CDR3 is 13 amino acids. Between the trimmed V and J ends, which lost 3 bases and 4 bases, there was a span of 9 bases. The germline V gene encodes CDR1 SNHLY and CDR2 FYNNEI. The CDR3 sequence is CASSDSQTYGYTF. CDR3 nucleotide sequence: TGTGCCAGCAGTGATTCACAAACCTATGGCTACACCTTC. Supplemented by reference TRBV2 and TRBJ1-2, the full variable domain reads EPEVTQTPSHQVTQMGQEVILRCVPISNHLYFYWYRQILGQKVEFLVSFYNNEISEKSEIFDDQFSVERPDGSNFTLKIRSTKLEDSAMYFCASSDSQTYGYTFGSGTRLTVV.

V is TRBV14 and J is TRBJ1-1; no clear D gene. The CDR3 has 15 residues. Germline CDR1 and CDR2: SGHDN and FVKESK. V lost 0 bases and J 6 bases, leaving 14 bases between the germline ends. The CDR3 region has the DNA TGTGCCAGCAGCCAAGATCAAGAAGCCAAAGCTGAAGCTTTCTTT. Translation: CASSQDQEAKAEAFF.

The chain carries TRBV11-3 and TRBJ2-7; D not certain. Germline CDR1 SGHNT, CDR2 YENEEA. There are 14 residues in the CDR3. V lost 5 bases, J lost 0 bases, and 11 bases lay in between. CDR3 sequence: CASSPSPNSYEQYF. The CDR3 DNA sequence: TGTGCCAGCAGCCCGTCACCCAACTCCTACGAGCAGTACTTC.

This clonotype has more than one count but fewer than ten. V and J are TRBV29-1 and TRBJ2-1; TRBD1 might be the D (5 bases). V shed 2 bases and J shed 15 bases, with 17 bases lying between them. The CDR3 is 12 amino acids. Germline values: CDR1 SQVTM, CDR2 ANQGSEA. Here the CDR3 DNA reads TGCAGCGTTGAAATATCTGGTGGGGCAGGGTTCTTC. Translation: CSVEISGGAGFF.

This clonotype was seen a handful of times. The genes are TRBV7-3 and TRBJ2-2; a possible D gene is TRBD2 (6 bases). The CDR3 consists of 17 residues. Trimming cost V 4 bases and J 6 bases, with 21 bases left between them. Per the germline V gene, CDR1 is SGHTA and CDR2 is FQGTGA. The DNA for the CDR3 is TGTGCCAGCAGCTCCACACGGGCCCGACTAGTCCCCGGGGAGCTGTTTTTT. Translating it yields CASSSTRARLVPGELFF.

A note on this clonotype: The junction differs from germline at one of its ends, possibly a read error. The genes are TRBV15 and TRBJ2-7; D is perhaps TRBD2 (7 bases). This CDR3 has 15 amino acids. CDR1 is LNHNV, CDR2 YYDKDF, per germline (reference sequence). The CDR3, as DNA: TGTACCACCCGCAGAGGGGGGGGCGTTTACTACGAGCAGTACTTC. Its protein is CTTRRGGGVYYEQYF.

V gene TRBV29-1 combines with J gene TRBJ2-7; TRBD2 might be the D (6 bases). The length of the CDR3 is 12 residues. The germline V gene has CDR1 SQVTM and CDR2 ANQGSEA. With 6 bases removed from V and 2 bases from J, the gap between germline ends came to 11 bases. The CDR3 here is CSVDTSPYEQYF. Here the CDR3 DNA reads TGCAGCGTCGATACTAGCCCCTACGAGCAGTACTTC.

V and J are TRBV27 and TRBJ2-3; no clear D gene. The germline gives CDR1 MNHEY, CDR2 SMNVEV (reference sequence). The CDR3 is 15 amino acids. V was shortened by 8 bases and J by 4 bases, with 19 bases between the two germline ends. The CDR3 protein is CASSLGRVRADTQYF. The DNA of the CDR3 is TGTGCCAGCTCGTTAGGACGGGTTAGGGCAGATACGCAGTATTTT.

The rearrangement joins TRBV7-9 to TRBJ2-7, with 9 bases matching TRBD2. J was trimmed by 2 bases and V by 5 bases; bases with no gene match: 7. Per germline, CDR1 SEHNR and CDR2 FQNEAQ (reference sequence). The CDR3 length is 15 residues. CDR3: CASSPRLAETYEQYF. Here the CDR3 DNA reads TGTGCCAGCAGCCCGAGACTAGCGGAAACCTACGAGCAGTACTTC. The whole variable domain, remainder taken from reference TRBV7-9 and TRBJ2-7, is DTGVSQNPRHKITKRGQNVTFRCDPISEHNRLYWYRQTLGQGPEFLTYFQNEAQLEKSRLLSDRFSAERPKGSFSTLEIQRTEQGDSAMYLCASSPRLAETYEQYFGPGTRLTVT.

The chain couples TRBV6-2 or TRBV6-3 to TRBJ1-2; D not resolved. The V end was cut by 7 bases, the J end by 4 bases, with 10 bases between. The CDR3 covers 12 residues. Germline V lookup: CDR1 MNHEY, CDR2 SVGEGT. The CDR3 sequence: CASTDNGYGYTF. In DNA, the CDR3 is TGTGCCAGCACGGATAACGGCTATGGCTACACCTTC.

A few counts support this clonotype. The genes are TRBV18 and TRBJ2-7, with 9 positions matching TRBD1. The CDR3 totals 14 residues. V shed 5 bases and J 3 bases; nucleotides not matched to a gene: 5. Germline V lookup: CDR1 KGHSH, CDR2 LQKENI. CDR3 residues: CASSSGQGNYEQYF. As DNA, the CDR3 is TGTGCCAGCTCAAGCGGACAGGGGAACTACGAGCAGTACTTC. Combining the CDR3 with reference TRBV18 and TRBJ2-7 gives the whole variable domain NAGVMQNPRHLVRRRGQEARLRCSPMKGHSHVYWYRQLPEEGLKFMVYLQKENIIDESGMPKERFSAEFPKEGPSILRIQQVVRGDSAAYFCASSSGQGNYEQYFGPGTRLTVT.

In its sample, this clonotype was seen a few times. The rearrangement links TRBV20-1 to TRBJ2-7; TRBD2 matches at 14 bases. V lost 3 bases and J lost 1; bases outside the gene matches: 8. This CDR3 spans 17 amino acids. Germline V CDR1 and CDR2: DFQATT, SNEGSKA (reference sequence). CDR3 sequence reads: CSASRGLAGAYSYEQYF. The DNA of the CDR3 is TGCAGTGCTAGTAGGGGACTAGCGGGAGCATATTCCTACGAGCAGTACTTC.

V and J are TRBV18 and TRBJ2-2; D unclear. V was trimmed by 0 bases and J by 7 bases, leaving 6 bases between them. This CDR3 spans 13 amino acids. Germline CDR1 reads KGHSH; CDR2 reads LQKENI. The CDR3 protein is CASSPPRDGELFF. The DNA for the CDR3 is TGTGCCAGCTCACCACCTAGGGACGGGGAGCTGTTTTTT.

This clonotype was detected a few times. The chain joins TRBV28 to TRBJ2-5, with 7 bases identical to TRBD1. The germline CDR1 and CDR2 sequences are MDHEN and SYDVKM. Trimming at V came to 6 bases and at J to 4 bases, leaving 8 bases not matched to a gene. CDR3 length: 14 amino acids. The CDR3: CASSIPRGRETQYF. The DNA for the CDR3 is TGTGCCAGCAGCATCCCGAGGGGGCGAGAGACCCAGTACTTC.

The rearrangement joins TRBV4-2 to TRBJ2-1; the D is unclear. The CDR3 runs to 15 residues. Trimming took off 1 base at V and 6 bases at J, with 13 bases between the two ends. Germline V gene sequence: CDR1 LGHNA, CDR2 YNFKEQ. The CDR3: CASSQGDQPFNEQFF. CDR3 DNA sequence: TGTGCCAGCAGCCAAGGAGACCAGCCGTTCAATGAGCAGTTCTTC.

The chain has TRBV9 and TRBJ1-1, with no clear D. There are 12 residues in the CDR3. Germline V lookup: CDR1 SGDLS, CDR2 YYNGEE. The V gene lost 2 bases and the J gene lost 3 bases, with 5 bases spanning the gap. CDR3 loop: CASSVGDTEAFF. Written as DNA, the CDR3 is TGTGCCAGCAGCGTCGGCGACACTGAAGCTTTCTTT.

The genes are TRBV15 and TRBJ1-6; no reliable D call. Germline-derived CDR1 and CDR2 are LNHNV and YYDKDF (reference sequence). Trimming pared 0 bases from V and 11 bases from J, leaving 11 bases between. The CDR3 loop spans 14 amino acids. The CDR3 sequence is CATSRDNGYTPLHF. Here the CDR3 DNA reads TGTGCCACCAGCAGAGATAACGGATATACACCCCTCCACTTT.

The V and J genes are TRBV7-2 and TRBJ2-3; 7 bases agree with TRBD1. This CDR3 has 13 amino acids. V gave up 5 bases and J gave up 6 bases; unmatched junction bases: 5. Germline CDR1 and CDR2: SGHTA and FQGNSA. The DNA for the CDR3 is TGTGCCAGCAGCCTACAGGGGTTTGATACGCAGTATTTT. Translation: CASSLQGFDTQYF.

This clonotype occurred a few times. The chain is built from TRBV4-3 and TRBJ2-7, with 9 bases aligning to TRBD2. Losses at the gene ends were 0 bases for V and 5 bases for J; bases not matched to a gene: 5. Germline V gene lookup returns CDR1 LGHNA and CDR2 YSLEER. This CDR3 is 15 amino acids long. The chain's CDR3 is CASSQEGASGDEQYF. In DNA, the CDR3 is TGCGCCAGCAGCCAAGAGGGGGCTAGCGGGGACGAGCAGTACTTC.

This clonotype was seen only a few times. V is TRBV6-1 and J is TRBJ1-1; perhaps TRBD1 as D (5 bases). V lost 8 bases and J 4 bases, leaving 14 bases between the germline ends. Germline V CDR1 and CDR2: MNHNS, SASEGT. The CDR3 spans 13 residues. CDR3: CASEFWQGTEAFF. For the CDR3, the DNA is TGTGCCAGCGAGTTTTGGCAGGGCACTGAAGCTTTCTTT.

This chain connects TRBV7-2 to TRBJ2-1; no reliable D call. Germline-derived CDR1 and CDR2 are SGHTA and FQGNSA. This CDR3 region has 14 residues. V lost 3 bases to trimming and J lost 4 bases, with 10 bases between them. CDR3 coding DNA: TGTGCCAGCAGCTTCAACGGGTTGTACAATGAGCAGTTCTTC. Its protein product is CASSFNGLYNEQFF.

This clonotype was counted only a few times. The chain is built from TRBV7-2 and TRBJ2-5, with 14 nucleotides matching TRBD2. J lost 5 bases, V lost 1 base, and 12 bases had no gene match. This CDR3 comprises 19 residues. Germline V CDR1 and CDR2: SGHTA, FQGNSA. DNA of the CDR3: TGTGCCAGCAGCTTAGGACTAGCGGGAGGGAATTCTCTCGGGGAGACCCAGTACTTC. Its translation is CASSLGLAGGNSLGETQYF.

The rearrangement joins TRBV20-1 to TRBJ2-3, with no clear D. The ends were cut back, 0 bases at V and 1 base at J, with 8 bases in the middle. This CDR3 has 14 amino acids. Germline CDR1 reads DFQATT; CDR2 reads SNEGSKA (reference sequence). The CDR3 DNA follows: TGCAGTGCTAGAGATATCCGGCGCACAGATACGCAGTATTTT. It yields the protein CSARDIRRTDTQYF.

The rearrangement joins TRBV29-1 to TRBJ2-7; 9 bases fit TRBD1. The CDR3 loop spans 14 amino acids. Trimming removed 3 bases from V and 0 bases from J; junction bases left unmatched: 3. Germline CDR1 and CDR2: SQVTM and ANQGSEA. Here the CDR3 reads CSVDGQGNSYEQYF. CDR3 coding DNA: TGCAGCGTTGATGGACAGGGGAACTCCTACGAGCAGTACTTC.

The chain combines TRBV29-1 with TRBJ2-1; 7 bases align to TRBD2. Trimming at V came to 5 bases and at J to 2 bases, leaving 6 bases not matched to a gene. This CDR3 spans 14 amino acids. CDR1 and CDR2 (germline): SQVTM, ANQGSEA. The CDR3 coding sequence is TGCAGCGTTCTGGGGAGGGAAACCTACAATGAGCAGTTCTTC. Its translation is CSVLGRETYNEQFF.

The chain has TRBV9 and TRBJ1-1; D gene unclear. The germline V and J ends were trimmed by 6 bases and 3 bases, with 18 bases remaining between them. The CDR3 length is 15 residues. Germline V gives CDR1 SGDLS, CDR2 YYNGEE. For the CDR3, the DNA is TGTGCCAGCACTAAGGGTAAGGCGATGGACACTGAAGCTTTCTTT. Protein product: CASTKGKAMDTEAFF.